Here is one T cell receptor (beta chain) with its context. Antigen: not known. This CDR3 contains 15 residues. The germline V gene has CDR1 SGHDT and CDR2 YYEEEE. The V and J ends lost 0 bases and 5 bases respectively, with 14 bases between them. The method was immunoSEQ multiplex PCR; TCRdb's version includes in-frame clones alone and lacks a portion of them. The table has more than 85,000 clones, approximately 86% seen once. This entry belongs to a study of T cell responses to AZD1222 COVID-19 vaccine. The study, taken as a whole, reports: Rises in breadth and depth of Spike-specific TCRs came after two AZD1222 doses.

The clonotype comes from an adult in good health. The chain is built from TRBV5-6 and TRBJ1-2, with D tentatively TRBD1 (6 bases). The input for sequencing was peripheral blood, taken on day 0 of AZD1222 vaccination. This CDR3 is CASSLGEGQLYGYTF. The CDR3 coding sequence is TGTGCCAGCAGCTTGGGAGAAGGACAGCTATATGGCTACACCTTC.